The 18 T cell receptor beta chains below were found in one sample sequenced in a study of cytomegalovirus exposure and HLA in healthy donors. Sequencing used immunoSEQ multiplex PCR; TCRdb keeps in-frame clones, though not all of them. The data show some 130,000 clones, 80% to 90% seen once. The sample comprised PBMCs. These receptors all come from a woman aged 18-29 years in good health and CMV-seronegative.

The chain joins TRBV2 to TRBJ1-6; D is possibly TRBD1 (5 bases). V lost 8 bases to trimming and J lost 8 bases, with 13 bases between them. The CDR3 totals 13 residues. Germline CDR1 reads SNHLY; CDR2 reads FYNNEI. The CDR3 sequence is CASAAQGDSPLHF. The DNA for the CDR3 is TGTGCCAGCGCGGCTCAAGGGGATTCACCCCTCCACTTT.

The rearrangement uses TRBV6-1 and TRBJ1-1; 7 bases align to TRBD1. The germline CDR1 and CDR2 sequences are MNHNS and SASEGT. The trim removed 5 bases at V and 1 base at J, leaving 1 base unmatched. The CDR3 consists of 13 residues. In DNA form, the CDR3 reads TGTGCCAGCAGTAGGACAGGGAACACTGAAGCTTTCTTT. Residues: CASSRTGNTEAFF.

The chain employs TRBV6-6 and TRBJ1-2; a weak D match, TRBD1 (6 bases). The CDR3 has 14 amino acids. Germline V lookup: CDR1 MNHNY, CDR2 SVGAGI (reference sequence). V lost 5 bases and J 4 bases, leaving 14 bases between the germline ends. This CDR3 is CASSPQDSSYGYTF. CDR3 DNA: TGTGCCAGCAGTCCTCAGGACAGCTCCTATGGCTACACCTTC.

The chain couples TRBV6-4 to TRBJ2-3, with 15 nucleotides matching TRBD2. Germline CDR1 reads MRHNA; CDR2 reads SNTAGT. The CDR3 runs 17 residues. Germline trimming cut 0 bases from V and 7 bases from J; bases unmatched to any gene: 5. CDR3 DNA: TGTGCCAGCAGTGACTCGGGGACTAGCGGGGGGATGAATACGCAGTATTTT. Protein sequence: CASSDSGTSGGMNTQYF.

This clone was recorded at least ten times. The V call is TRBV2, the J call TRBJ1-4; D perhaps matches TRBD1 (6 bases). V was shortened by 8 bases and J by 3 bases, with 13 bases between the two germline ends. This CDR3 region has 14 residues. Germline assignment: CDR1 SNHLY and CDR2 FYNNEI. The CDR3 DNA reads TGTGCCAGCGGGGGGGCAGACGCTAATGAAAAACTGTTTTTT. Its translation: CASGGADANEKLFF.

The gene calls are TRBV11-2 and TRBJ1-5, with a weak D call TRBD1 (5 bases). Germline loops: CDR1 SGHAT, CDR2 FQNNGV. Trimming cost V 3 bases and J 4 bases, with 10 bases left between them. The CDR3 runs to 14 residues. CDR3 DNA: TGTGCCAGCAGCTTTGGGCAGGGTAATCAGCCCCAGCATTTT. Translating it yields CASSFGQGNQPQHF. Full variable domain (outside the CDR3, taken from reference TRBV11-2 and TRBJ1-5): EAGVAQSPRYKIIEKRQSVAFWCNPISGHATLYWYQQILGQGPKLLIQFQNNGVVDDSQLPKDRFSAERLKGVDSTLKIQPAKLEDSAVYLCASSFGQGNQPQHFGDGTRLSIL.

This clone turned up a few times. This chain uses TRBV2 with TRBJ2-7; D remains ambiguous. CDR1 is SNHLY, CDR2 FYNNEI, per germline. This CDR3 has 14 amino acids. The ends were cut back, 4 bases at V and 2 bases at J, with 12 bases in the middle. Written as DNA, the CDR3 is TGTGCCAGCAGTGTGAAGCGAATGGCCTACGAGCAGTACTTC. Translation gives CASSVKRMAYEQYF. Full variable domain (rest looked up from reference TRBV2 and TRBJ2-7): EPEVTQTPSHQVTQMGQEVILRCVPISNHLYFYWYRQILGQKVEFLVSFYNNEISEKSEIFDDQFSVERPDGSNFTLKIRSTKLEDSAMYFCASSVKRMAYEQYFGPGTRLTVT.

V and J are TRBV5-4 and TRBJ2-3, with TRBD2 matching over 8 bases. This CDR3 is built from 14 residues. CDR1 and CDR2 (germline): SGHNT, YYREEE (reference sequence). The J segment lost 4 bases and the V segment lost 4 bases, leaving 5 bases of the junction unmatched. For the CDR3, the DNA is TGTGCCAGCAGCCCTTTTAGCGGGGCAGATACGCAGTATTTT. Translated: CASSPFSGADTQYF.

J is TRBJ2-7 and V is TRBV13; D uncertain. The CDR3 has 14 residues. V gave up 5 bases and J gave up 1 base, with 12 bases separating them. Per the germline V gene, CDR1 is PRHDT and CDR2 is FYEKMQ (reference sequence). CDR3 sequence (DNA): TGTGCCAGCAGCCCGACATTGCGATCCTACGAGCAGTACTTC. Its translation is CASSPTLRSYEQYF.

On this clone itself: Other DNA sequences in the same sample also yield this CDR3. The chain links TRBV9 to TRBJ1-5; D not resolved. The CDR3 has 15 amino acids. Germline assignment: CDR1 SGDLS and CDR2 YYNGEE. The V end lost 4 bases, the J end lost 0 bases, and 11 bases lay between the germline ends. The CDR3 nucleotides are TGTGCCAGCAGCCGGGGAGGTGGTAGCAATCAGCCCCAGCATTTT. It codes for CASSRGGGSNQPQHF.

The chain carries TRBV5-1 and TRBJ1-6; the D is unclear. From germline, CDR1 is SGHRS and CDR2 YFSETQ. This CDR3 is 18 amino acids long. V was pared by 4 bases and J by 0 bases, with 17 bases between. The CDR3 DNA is TGCGCCAGCAGCCGTCGGGATAGCCTGGGCTCCTATAATTCACCCCTCCACTTT. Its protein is CASSRRDSLGSYNSPLHF.

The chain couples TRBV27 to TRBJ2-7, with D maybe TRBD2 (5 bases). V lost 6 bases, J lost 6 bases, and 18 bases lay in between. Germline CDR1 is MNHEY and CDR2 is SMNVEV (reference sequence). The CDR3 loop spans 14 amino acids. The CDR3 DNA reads TGTGCCAGCAGGCCGGGAACAGCTAACTCCGAGCAGTACTTC. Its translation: CASRPGTANSEQYF.

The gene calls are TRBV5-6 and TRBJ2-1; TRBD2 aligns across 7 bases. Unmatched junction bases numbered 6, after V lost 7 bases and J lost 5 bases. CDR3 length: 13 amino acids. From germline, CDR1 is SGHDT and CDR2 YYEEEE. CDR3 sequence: CASGSGANNEQFF. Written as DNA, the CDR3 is TGTGCCAGCGGGAGCGGGGCCAACAATGAGCAGTTCTTC.

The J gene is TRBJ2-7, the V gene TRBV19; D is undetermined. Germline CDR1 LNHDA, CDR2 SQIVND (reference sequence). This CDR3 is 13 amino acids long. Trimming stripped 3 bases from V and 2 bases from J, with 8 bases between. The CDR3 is CASSIEQPYEQYF. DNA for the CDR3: TGTGCCAGTAGTATTGAACAGCCCTACGAGCAGTACTTC.

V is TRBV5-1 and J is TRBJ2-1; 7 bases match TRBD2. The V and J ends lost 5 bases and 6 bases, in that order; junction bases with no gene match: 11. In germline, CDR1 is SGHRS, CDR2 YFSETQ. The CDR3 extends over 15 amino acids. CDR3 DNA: TGCGCCAGCAGTGTTTTCACCGAGCGGGGCAATGAGCAGTTCTTC. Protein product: CASSVFTERGNEQFF.

CDR3 nucleotide sequence: TGTGCCACCAGCAGAGATTTTAGCGATTCACCCCTCCACTTT. This codes for CATSRDFSDSPLHF. The chain joins TRBV15 to TRBJ1-6; D ambiguous. Germline V lookup: CDR1 LNHNV, CDR2 YYDKDF (reference sequence). The CDR3 loop spans 14 amino acids. Trimming left V 0 bases short and J 8 bases short, with 8 bases between.

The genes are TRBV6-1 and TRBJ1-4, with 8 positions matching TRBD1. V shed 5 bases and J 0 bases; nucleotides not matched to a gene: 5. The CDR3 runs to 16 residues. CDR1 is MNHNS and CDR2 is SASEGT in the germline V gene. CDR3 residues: CASSQGQGPTNEKLFF. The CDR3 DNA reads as TGTGCCAGCAGTCAAGGACAGGGACCAACTAATGAAAAACTGTTTTTT.

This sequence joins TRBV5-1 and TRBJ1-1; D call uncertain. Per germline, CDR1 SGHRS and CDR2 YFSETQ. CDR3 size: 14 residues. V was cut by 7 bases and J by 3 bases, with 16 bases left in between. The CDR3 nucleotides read TGCGCCAGCTTTGATAGTGCAACCGACACTGAAGCTTTCTTT. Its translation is CASFDSATDTEAFF.